These 21 T cell receptor beta chains came from one sample sequenced in a study of blood T cell repertoires in COVID-19. Sequenced by immunoSEQ multiplex PCR; TCRdb stores in-frame clones only, minus some. This table holds tens of thousands of clones, more than 60% found once. Sequenced input: peripheral blood. The receptors originated from an elderly woman with active or convalescent COVID-19.

The rearrangement joins TRBV7-3 to TRBJ1-2; TRBD1 agrees at 8 bases. The CDR3 extends over 13 amino acids. J was trimmed by 8 bases and V by 6 bases; bases with no gene match: 8. Germline lookup yields CDR1 SGHTA and CDR2 FQGTGA. DNA of the CDR3: TGTGCCAGCAGTTACCGGACAGGGAGCGGCTACACCTTC. Translating gives CASSYRTGSGYTF.

This chain joins TRBV6-5 and TRBJ2-3; D may be TRBD2 (7 bases). This CDR3 is 15 amino acids long. Between the trimmed V and J ends, which lost 0 bases and 3 bases, there was a span of 10 bases. Per germline, CDR1 MNHEY and CDR2 SVGAGI. CDR3 nucleotide sequence: TGTGCCAGCAGTTACTCGGGGGGGCCGACAGATACGCAGTATTTT. Translation: CASSYSGGPTDTQYF.

The J gene is TRBJ1-1, the V gene TRBV5-1; perhaps TRBD1 as D (5 bases). The CDR3 has 13 residues. The germline CDR1 and CDR2 sequences are SGHRS and YFSETQ. Between the trimmed V and J ends, which lost 9 bases and 1 base, there was a span of 13 bases. The CDR3 sequence: CATKSQENTEAFF. The CDR3 DNA sequence: TGCGCCACCAAGTCACAGGAGAACACTGAAGCTTTCTTT.

This rearrangement joins TRBV3-1 (or the pseudogene TRBV3-2) to TRBJ2-7; D is unresolved. CDR1 LGHDT and CDR2 YNNKEL come from the germline V gene (reference sequence). V was shortened by 8 bases and J by 4 bases, with 18 bases between the two germline ends. The CDR3 loop spans 14 amino acids. The chain's CDR3 is CASSPRRQLYEQYF. As DNA, the CDR3 is TGTGCCAGCTCACCGAGGCGCCAACTTTACGAGCAGTACTTC.

This clone was picked up a small number of times. This sequence joins TRBV4-2 and TRBJ2-7; D may be TRBD2 (5 bases). Germline V gene lookup returns CDR1 LGHNA and CDR2 YNFKEQ. V was pared by 4 bases and J by 2 bases, with 21 bases between. The CDR3 is 17 amino acids. CDR3 DNA: TGTGCCAGCAGCCTCCGAAGGGCTTCACTAGTTACCTACGAGCAGTACTTC. It translates to CASSLRRASLVTYEQYF.

The chain recombines TRBV2 with TRBJ2-7; possible D gene TRBD1, 6 bases. The CDR3 extends over 13 amino acids. Deletions cut 4 bases from V and 1 base from J, with 8 bases between. Germline CDR1 is SNHLY and CDR2 is FYNNEI. In nucleotides, the CDR3 is TGTGCCAGCAGTGGGGACATTTCCTACGAGCAGTACTTC. Its protein is CASSGDISYEQYF.

This rearrangement joins TRBV7-9 to TRBJ1-4; D gene ambiguous. V dropped 3 bases and J dropped 8 bases, with 16 bases sitting between them. This CDR3 region has 15 residues. CDR1 is SEHNR and CDR2 is FQNEAQ in the germline V gene (reference sequence). The CDR3 DNA reads as TGTGCCAGCAGCTTGCTGAACAGCGGGCAGGAAAAACTGTTTTTT. Amino acid sequence: CASSLLNSGQEKLFF.

This chain joins TRBV6-6 and TRBJ2-1, with 13 positions matching TRBD2. The CDR3 runs 15 residues. Per the germline V gene, CDR1 is MNHNY and CDR2 is SVGAGI (reference sequence). The trim removed 5 bases at V and 6 bases at J, leaving 4 bases unmatched. In nucleotides, the CDR3 is TGTGCCAGCAGTCAGACTAGCGGGGGGAGCAATGAGCAGTTCTTC. It yields the protein CASSQTSGGSNEQFF.

The rearrangement links TRBV3-1 (or the pseudogene TRBV3-2) to TRBJ1-1; D is possibly TRBD1 (6 bases). With 2 bases removed from V and 2 bases from J, the gap between germline ends came to 9 bases. The CDR3 sequence is 14 residues long. Germline lookup yields CDR1 LGHDT and CDR2 YNNKEL (reference sequence). This CDR3 is CASSQWDTNTEAFF. CDR3 nucleotide sequence: TGTGCCAGCAGCCAATGGGACACTAACACTGAAGCTTTCTTT.

This clone is a singleton in its sample. The rearrangement uses TRBV7-2 and TRBJ1-2, with D hard to call. The CDR3 is made up of 14 amino acids. Trimming removed 2 bases at V and 6 bases at J, with 13 bases between. The germline V gene encodes CDR1 SGHTA and CDR2 FQGNSA. In DNA, the CDR3 is TGTGCCAGCAGCTTAATGGGCGTCAGTGATGGCTACACCTTC. It yields the protein CASSLMGVSDGYTF.

The sample holds a few counts of this clone. The V gene is TRBV4-2, the J gene TRBJ2-2; TRBD2 agrees at 13 bases. Germline CDR1 and CDR2: LGHNA and YNFKEQ. The CDR3 covers 17 residues. The trim removed 0 bases at V and 5 bases at J, leaving 3 bases unmatched. CDR3 nucleotide sequence: TGTGCCAGCAGCCAAGATGGACTAGCGGGGGTGACCGGGGAGCTGTTTTTT. Its protein product is CASSQDGLAGVTGELFF.

This clone occurred a few times. The CDR3 DNA is TGTGCCAGCTCATCCCTTGCGGGGGGAGATAATGAGCAGTTCTTC. The encoded protein is CASSSLAGGDNEQFF. V and J are TRBV18 and TRBJ2-1; TRBD2 matches 8 bases. This CDR3 has 15 residues. Germline V gene sequence: CDR1 KGHSH, CDR2 LQKENI. Trimming cost V 5 bases and J 7 bases; bases outside gene matches: 10.

The chain recombines TRBV29-1 with TRBJ2-3; 8 bases are a match to TRBD1. Germline V lookup: CDR1 SQVTM, CDR2 ANQGSEA. With V trimmed by 7 bases and J by 3 bases, 3 bases remained unmatched. The CDR3 totals 12 residues. DNA of the CDR3: TGCAGCGCCCAGGGGGCTACAGATACGCAGTATTTT. Translated, it gives CSAQGATDTQYF.

The chain couples TRBV29-1 to TRBJ1-1; D not resolved. The CDR3 consists of 13 residues. CDR1 is SQVTM and CDR2 is ANQGSEA in the germline V gene. Trimming stripped 6 bases from V and 5 bases from J, with 16 bases between. CDR3 loop: CSVSSRGFTEAFF. The CDR3 DNA is TGCAGCGTGTCCTCTAGAGGATTTACTGAAGCTTTCTTT.

The chain uses TRBV7-3 and TRBJ2-1; TRBD2 matches 9 bases. The CDR3 runs 15 residues. V lost 4 bases to trimming and J lost 6 bases; unmatched junction nucleotides: 7. Germline-derived CDR1 and CDR2 are SGHTA and FQGTGA. The CDR3 DNA reads TGTGCCAGCAGCTCCCAGGCGGGGGGGACCAATGAGCAGTTCTTC. This sequence encodes CASSSQAGGTNEQFF.

The genes are TRBV6-4 and TRBJ1-2; D perhaps matches TRBD1 (6 bases). V lost 6 bases, J lost 1 base, and 15 bases lay in between. Germline CDR1 is MRHNA and CDR2 is SNTAGT. The length of the CDR3 is 15 residues. CDR3 in DNA: TGTGCCAGCAGGGCTCAGGGGTCGGTTAACTATGGCTACACCTTC. It yields the protein CASRAQGSVNYGYTF.

This chain joins TRBV27 and TRBJ2-2; D unresolved. Germline CDR1 is MNHEY and CDR2 is SMNVEV (reference sequence). The CDR3 sequence is 14 residues long. Trimming cost V 6 bases and J 4 bases, with 12 bases left between them. The CDR3: CASSLKRVTGELFF. The DNA of the CDR3 is TGTGCCAGCAGCCTTAAGAGAGTCACCGGGGAGCTGTTTTTT.

This chain links TRBV7-9 with TRBJ1-2; D remains ambiguous. This CDR3 spans 16 amino acids. With 6 bases removed from V and 0 bases from J, the gap between germline ends came to 17 bases. Germline V lookup: CDR1 SEHNR, CDR2 FQNEAQ (reference sequence). The CDR3 here is CASSRAETITNYGYTF. The DNA for the CDR3 is TGTGCCAGCAGTCGAGCAGAGACTATCACTAACTATGGCTACACCTTC.

The V and J genes are TRBV9 and TRBJ1-1; 7 bases are shared with TRBD1. CDR1 is SGDLS and CDR2 is YYNGEE in the germline V gene. Losses at the gene ends were 3 bases for V and 3 bases for J; bases not matched to a gene: 5. This CDR3 is built from 14 residues. The CDR3 DNA follows: TGTGCCAGCAGCGCCCGGGACAGCTACACTGAAGCTTTCTTT. This codes for CASSARDSYTEAFF.

This chain connects TRBV7-2 to TRBJ1-1; D not resolved. Germline values: CDR1 SGHTA, CDR2 FQGNSA. Trimming took 1 base from V and 0 from J, leaving 9 bases between them. The CDR3 is 15 amino acids. The CDR3: CASSLGAGMNTEAFF. CDR3 sequence (DNA): TGTGCCAGCAGCTTAGGGGCGGGTATGAACACTGAAGCTTTCTTT.

This chain connects TRBV9 to TRBJ2-7, with D perhaps matching TRBD1 (6 bases). CDR1 SGDLS and CDR2 YYNGEE come from the germline V gene. Trimming took off 0 bases at V and 6 bases at J, with 13 bases between the two ends. CDR3 size: 14 residues. The CDR3 protein is CASSVEQGLGEQYF. The CDR3 DNA sequence: TGTGCCAGCAGCGTAGAACAGGGTCTGGGCGAGCAGTACTTC.